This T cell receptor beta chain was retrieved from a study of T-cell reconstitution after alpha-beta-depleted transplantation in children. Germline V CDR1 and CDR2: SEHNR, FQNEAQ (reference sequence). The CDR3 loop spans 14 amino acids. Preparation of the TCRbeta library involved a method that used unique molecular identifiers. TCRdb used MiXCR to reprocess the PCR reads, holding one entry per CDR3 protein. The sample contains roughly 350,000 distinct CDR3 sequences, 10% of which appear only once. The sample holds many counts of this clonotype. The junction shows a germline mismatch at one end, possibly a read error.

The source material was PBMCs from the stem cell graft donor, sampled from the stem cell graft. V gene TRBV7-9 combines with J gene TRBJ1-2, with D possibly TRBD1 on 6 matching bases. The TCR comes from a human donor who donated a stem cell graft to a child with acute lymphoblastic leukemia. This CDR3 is CASSLAGTSSGYTF. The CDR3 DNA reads TGTGCCAGCAGCCTAGCCGGGACATCGAGCGGCTACACCTTC.